Here is one T cell receptor beta chain with its context. Antigen specificity is unknown. V was trimmed by 2 bases and J by 6 bases, leaving 16 bases between them. Germline V CDR1 and CDR2: SGHDN, FVKESK. The CDR3 consists of 15 residues. This entry comes from a study of T-cell memory formation after mild COVID-19. Study overall: The two donors had largely donor-specific TCR clusters. Regarding the study as a whole: Pre-infection memory carried some responding clones, suggesting that cross-reactive memory joined. Contracting clones from day 15 to 85 showed balanced CD4/CD8; later expanders favored CD4+.

Each CDR3 protein is one row after TCRdb ran MiXCR on the 5' RACE reads. The sample shows some 450,000 distinct CDR3 sequences, 20% of them seen only once. Sequencing was done on a sample of PBMCs or a T cell subset sorted from them (not recorded which). The origin of this receptor is an adult woman who had mild COVID-19 (a few samples of this study predate the infection). Cell type and time point are not known. This chain links TRBV14 with TRBJ1-2; possibly TRBD1 for D (5 bases). The DNA for the CDR3 is TGTGCCAGCAGCCAAAGGCAAACAGGCATAGATGGCTACACCTTC. Translating gives CASSQRQTGIDGYTF.